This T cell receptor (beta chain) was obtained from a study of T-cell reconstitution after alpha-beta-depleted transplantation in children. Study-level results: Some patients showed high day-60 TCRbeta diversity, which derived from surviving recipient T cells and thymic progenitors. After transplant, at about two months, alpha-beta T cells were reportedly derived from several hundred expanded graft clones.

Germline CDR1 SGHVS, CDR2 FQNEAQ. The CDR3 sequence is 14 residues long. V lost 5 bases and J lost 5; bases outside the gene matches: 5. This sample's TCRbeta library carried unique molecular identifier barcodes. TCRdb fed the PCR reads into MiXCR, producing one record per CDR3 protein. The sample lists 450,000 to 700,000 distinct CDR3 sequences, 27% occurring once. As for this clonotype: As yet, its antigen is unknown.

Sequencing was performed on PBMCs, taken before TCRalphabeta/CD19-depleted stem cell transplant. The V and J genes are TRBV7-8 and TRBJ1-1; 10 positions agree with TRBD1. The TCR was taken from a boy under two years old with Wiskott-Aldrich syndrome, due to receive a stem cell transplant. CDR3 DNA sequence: TGTGCCAGCAGCGGGCGGACAGGGGGAACTGAAGCTTTCTTT. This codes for CASSGRTGGTEAFF.